This T cell receptor (beta chain) was sequenced in a study of blood T cell repertoires in COVID-19. Study background: COVID-19 samples collected from the United States, Italy and Spain covered acute and convalescent phases.

V shed 3 bases and J shed 1 base, with 10 bases lying between them. Germline V gives CDR1 SGDLS, CDR2 YYNGEE. The CDR3 totals 14 residues. Recruits, aged about 18 to 100 years, lived in 20 to 30 US areas. The protocol was immunoSEQ multiplex PCR, while the TCRdb copy is restricted to in-frame clones and leaves out a portion. The profile covers approximately 200,000 clones, with roughly nine tenths appearing a single time and more than 3% taken by the ten largest. The source is a woman under 30 in a cohort exposed to, infected with or recovered from COVID-19 (not recorded which). The chain carries TRBV9 and TRBJ1-1, with D uncertain. Sample: PBMCs or T cells enriched from blood (not recorded which). CDR3 protein: CASSESPRNTEAFF. The CDR3 bases are TGTGCCAGCAGCGAAAGCCCACGGAACACTGAAGCTTTCTTT. Filled out from reference TRBV9 and TRBJ1-1, the complete variable domain reads DSGVTQTPKHLITATGQRVTLRCSPRSGDLSVYWYQQSLDQGLQFLIQYYNGEERAKGNILERFSAQQFPDLHSELNLSSLELGDSALYFCASSESPRNTEAFFGQGTRLTVV.